The subject of this entry is one T cell receptor (beta chain). TCRdb keeps only in-frame clones here, not all; method: immunoSEQ multiplex PCR. The sample yields over 150,000 clones, around 85% seen once. This specimen belongs to a study of blood T cell repertoires in COVID-19. Seattle's cohort entered during active infection and was followed longitudinally. This CDR3 spans 17 amino acids. Germline CDR1 MNHEY, CDR2 SVGEGT. Deletions cut 2 bases from V and 1 base from J, with 17 bases between. The sequence was obtained from a man aged 55 to 70 with COVID-19, enrolled during active disease. Sequences were obtained from peripheral blood. The chain joins TRBV6-2 or TRBV6-3 to TRBJ2-5; tentative D call: TRBD1 (5 bases). In nucleotides, the CDR3 is TGTGCCAGCAGTTACGGATTGGGGCGCTGGCTCCAAGAGACCCAGTACTTC. Its protein is CASSYGLGRWLQETQYF.